Described below is a single T cell receptor (beta chain) sequence and its context. The clone's antigen remains unknown. No much larger clone exists at a distance of one base, and base qualities are not known. The donors were under 40 Caucasian individuals from Russia, aged roughly 6 to 90 years, who were systemically healthy. Each donor gave roughly 9 milliliters of peripheral blood, drawn into EDTA-treated Vacutainer tubes. Ficoll-Paque density-gradient centrifugation was used to isolate PBMCs, with at least 7 million obtained per sample. Trizol reagent was used to extract total RNA from the PBMCs, yielding at least 6 micrograms per sample. For every donor, flow cytometry on a PBMC aliquot measured the percentage of naive CD45RAhigh/CD27high T cells. This sample is drawn from a study of blood T cells in healthy people across ages (dated by TCRdb to between 2015 and 2017). Turning to the overall study: In model experiments, template switching captured about one uniquely barcoded TCR beta cDNA molecule for every two T cells. Using the same blood draw, the study looked at two additional independent replicas of 1 million unique cDNA reads for two donors, one aged 18 to 30 and the other aged 80 or older. Donors were grouped into four age groups: young (average approximately 15 years), middle-aged (39), aged (about 60) and long-lived (over 80). To avoid experimental bias, donors of different ages were distributed randomly across sequencing lanes. The study measured age-related changes in TCR beta repertoire diversity using deep sequencing normalized with unique cDNA molecular identifiers.

The library was made by 5' RACE. TCRdb lists the instrument as Illumina HiSeq 2500. The second PCR ran for about 6 to 12 cycles and used a J-beta primer mix along with a sample-barcoded 5' primer. A template-switch 5' adaptor carrying 12 random nucleotides introduced a unique molecular identifier onto each TCR beta cDNA molecule. Each sample yielded at least 2.5 million CDR3-containing paired-end reads. All of the RNA was converted into first-strand cDNA using the Mint cDNA synthesis kit, with a TRBC-specific oligonucleotide serving as the primer. All cDNA was treated with uracil-DNA glycosylase and then went through a first 18-cycle PCR with the universal primers M1SS and BC2_uni_R. For the original study's pipeline: For normalization, 1 million high-quality reads were randomly selected from each sample, with every read carrying a distinct molecular identifier. Instead of being binned into consensus sequences, reads with shared molecular identifiers were discarded. MiTCR, with a Q25 quality threshold and the strictest error-elimination algorithm, was used for CDR3 identification, clonotype clustering and error correction. A nonparametric unseen species model with Euler transformation was used to estimate lower-bound total TCR beta diversity. TCRdb applied fastp at Q25 and MiXCR to the public reads, then kept only in-frame beta chains. Rows merge per CDR3 protein into single entries with the most common DNA and genes. TCRdb, not the authors, supplied the V and J calls. Recorded for this sample are approximately 820,000 distinct CDR3 sequences; more than 40% of them occurred a single time. About 19% of the sample rests with the top ten.

The CDR3 contains 15 residues, cysteine and phenylalanine counted. Only the CDR3 DNA stays, 45 bases, in frame from base 1. The V end gives up 3 bases and the J end 7 bases, leaving 8 bases in the junction not matched to a gene. CDR1 and CDR2, per the germline V gene, are SGHDT and YYEEEE. Study-wide findings and limitations: Compared with the aged group, the long-lived group had more naive CD4+ T cells, fewer expanded clones and increased TCR diversity, suggesting age selection. Because the CMV infection status of the donors was unknown, age-related changes in expanded clonotypes may potentially have been confounded. Conclusive comparison of naive and antigen-experienced compartments was prevented by the profiling of bulk unsorted PBMCs. Total diversity estimates from one million sequenced T cells were considered lower bounds and underestimates. Observed TCR beta diversity per million T cells fell roughly linearly with age, and a significant reduction was already apparent by age about 38. A strong correlation was found between observed TCR beta diversity and the percentage of naive T cells measured by flow cytometry.

This TCR was recovered from a man aged 55-75 years in good health. Sample: blood. This chain is built from TRBV5-6 and TRBJ2-1; TRBD1 lines up with 9 middle nucleotides. The sequence in DNA is TGTGCCAGCAGCTCCGGACAGGGGATCTTGAATGAGCAGTTCTTC. Its protein reads: CASSSGQGILNEQFF.